Shown below are 23 T cell receptor beta chains from a single sample sequenced in a study of cytomegalovirus exposure and HLA in healthy donors. 60 Vbeta and 13 Jbeta primers were used in PCR. Sequencing was performed with immunoSEQ multiplex PCR; in TCRdb, only in-frame clones are kept and a portion is missing. The sample holds roughly 100,000 clones, around 76% seen once. Material: PBMCs. Receptors were obtained from a woman aged 18-29 years in good health and CMV-seropositive.

This clone has only a few counts. The genes are TRBV19 and TRBJ1-5; D remains ambiguous. The V end was cut by 5 bases, the J end by 2 bases, with 13 bases between. The CDR3 totals 15 residues. Looked up from germline, CDR1 is LNHDA and CDR2 is SQIVND (reference sequence). The CDR3 bases are TGTGCCAGTAGTTTCGGGCAGCGGCGCAATCAGCCCCAGCATTTT. Translating gives CASSFGQRRNQPQHF.

V usage is TRBV29-1 and J usage is TRBJ1-4; no clear D. The germline gives CDR1 SQVTM, CDR2 ANQGSEA. The CDR3 extends over 12 amino acids. Trimming removed 7 bases at V and 8 bases at J, with 14 bases between. CDR3: CSGTTIGEKLFF. The CDR3 bases are TGCAGCGGAACAACTATAGGCGAAAAACTGTTTTTT.

This clone showed up just a few times. V usage is TRBV30 and J usage is TRBJ1-4; tentatively, D is TRBD1 (6 bases). Trimming removed 8 bases at V and 1 base at J, with 14 bases between. The CDR3 length is 14 residues. The germline gives CDR1 GTSNPN, CDR2 SVGIG (reference sequence). CDR3 in DNA: TGTGCCGGTGAAACAGGGAGAACTAATGAAAAACTGTTTTTT. Amino acids: CAGETGRTNEKLFF. The full variable domain, completed using reference TRBV30 and TRBJ1-4, is SQTIHQWPATLVQPVGSPLSLECTVEGTSNPNLYWYRQAAGRGLQLLFYSVGIGQISSEVPQNLSASRPQDRQFILSSKKLLLSDSGFYLCAGETGRTNEKLFFGSGTQLSVL.

The rearrangement links TRBV6-5 to TRBJ1-1; D is ambiguous. CDR1 is MNHEY and CDR2 is SVGAGI in the germline V gene. The CDR3 totals 15 residues. Deletions cut 0 bases from V and 7 bases from J, with 15 bases between. CDR3 protein: CASSYSPEIVFEAFF. The CDR3 DNA is TGTGCCAGCAGTTACTCGCCCGAGATAGTTTTTGAAGCTTTCTTT.

The chain recombines TRBV27 with TRBJ1-6; the D is unclear. The V gene lost 6 bases and the J gene lost 10 bases, with 13 bases spanning the gap. The CDR3 runs to 13 residues. Per germline, CDR1 MNHEY and CDR2 SMNVEV (reference sequence). CDR3 loop: CASRPTPSSPLHF. The DNA of the CDR3 is TGTGCCAGCAGACCCACACCCTCGTCACCCCTCCACTTT.

This chain links TRBV6-6 with TRBJ1-2; 8 nucleotides line up with TRBD1. From germline, CDR1 is MNHNY and CDR2 SVGAGI (reference sequence). The CDR3 runs to 13 residues. The ends lost 4 bases at V and 7 bases at J; junction bases unmatched: 5. DNA of the CDR3: TGTGCCAGCAGTTCGGACAGGGTTTTTGGCTACACCTTC. Translating gives CASSSDRVFGYTF.

The genes are TRBV27 and TRBJ1-5; perhaps TRBD1 as D (5 bases). Germline CDR1 MNHEY, CDR2 SMNVEV (reference sequence). The V end was cut by 1 base, the J end by 5 bases, with 12 bases between. The CDR3 loop spans 15 amino acids. This chain's CDR3 is CASSLLGALDQPQHF. The CDR3 DNA is TGTGCCAGCAGTTTATTAGGGGCCTTGGATCAGCCCCAGCATTTT.

This rearrangement joins TRBV28 to TRBJ2-3; TRBD1 matches 7 bases. Germline trimming cut 9 bases from V and 4 bases from J; bases unmatched to any gene: 16. This CDR3 spans 16 amino acids. Germline V lookup: CDR1 MDHEN, CDR2 SYDVKM. This chain's CDR3 is CASPPPSGRGSDTQYF. CDR3 sequence (DNA): TGTGCCAGTCCCCCCCCTTCAGGCAGGGGGTCAGATACGCAGTATTTT.

The V and J genes are TRBV27 and TRBJ2-7, with TRBD2 matching over 9 bases. The CDR3 is 14 amino acids. Germline CDR1 reads MNHEY; CDR2 reads SMNVEV (reference sequence). V lost 3 bases to trimming and J lost 5 bases; unmatched junction nucleotides: 5. The CDR3: CASSFSGSLNEQYF. The CDR3 DNA reads TGTGCCAGCAGTTTTAGCGGGAGTCTCAACGAGCAGTACTTC.

The chain uses TRBV5-1 and TRBJ2-7; the D gene is possibly TRBD1 (8 bases). Germline V CDR1 and CDR2: SGHRS, YFSETQ. V shed 5 bases and J shed 5 bases, with 20 bases lying between them. This CDR3 contains 15 residues. In DNA, the CDR3 is TGCGCCAGCAGGGGGGGGACAGGTAGGGTCCACGAGCAGTACTTC. Its translation: CASRGGTGRVHEQYF.

This chain connects TRBV27 to TRBJ2-3; D might be TRBD2 (6 bases). Germline V gives CDR1 MNHEY, CDR2 SMNVEV (reference sequence). The CDR3 spans 18 residues. V gave up 5 bases and J gave up 2 bases, with 23 bases separating them. DNA for the CDR3: TGTGCCAGCAGTCCCCTCTCCAGGGCCATGGACTACACAGATACGCAGTATTTT. Protein sequence: CASSPLSRAMDYTDTQYF.

V is TRBV9 and J is TRBJ1-5, with 9 positions matching TRBD1. J lost 5 bases, V lost 3 bases, and 6 bases had no gene match. Looked up from germline, CDR1 is SGDLS and CDR2 is YYNGEE. The CDR3 length is 15 residues. The CDR3 here is CASSDRDRVDQPQHF. The CDR3 bases are TGTGCCAGCAGCGACCGGGACAGGGTCGATCAGCCCCAGCATTTT.

The V gene is TRBV29-1, the J gene TRBJ1-2; D is perhaps TRBD1 (6 bases). The CDR3 covers 11 residues. Germline CDR1 SQVTM, CDR2 ANQGSEA. The ends were cut back, 7 bases at V and 6 bases at J, with 12 bases in the middle. DNA of the CDR3: TGCAGCGCCCGGCGGACAGATGGCTACACCTTC. As protein: CSARRTDGYTF.

The chain links TRBV19 to TRBJ2-7; no firm D call. This CDR3 is built from 15 residues. The germline gives CDR1 LNHDA, CDR2 SQIVND (reference sequence). Trimming shortened V by 1 base and J by 0 bases, and 10 bases separated the two germline ends. The CDR3: CASSIGQPYSYEQYF. The DNA for the CDR3 is TGTGCCAGTAGTATAGGACAACCCTACTCCTACGAGCAGTACTTC.

J is TRBJ1-2 and V is TRBV6-5; 9 bases line up with TRBD1. The germline V gene has CDR1 MNHEY and CDR2 SVGAGI. This CDR3 is built from 16 residues. Germline trimming cut 1 base from V and 2 bases from J; bases unmatched to any gene: 5. CDR3 sequence (DNA): TGTGCCAGCAGTTACTTCGGGACAGGGCTGAACTATGGCTACACCTTC. As protein: CASSYFGTGLNYGYTF.

The J gene is TRBJ2-2, the V gene TRBV6-1; a weak D match, TRBD1 (6 bases). The CDR3 is made up of 15 amino acids. Trimming stripped 4 bases from V and 8 bases from J, with 17 bases between. Germline V lookup: CDR1 MNHNS, CDR2 SASEGT. CDR3: CASSANTGFTGELFF. DNA of the CDR3: TGTGCCAGCAGTGCCAATACAGGGTTCACGGGGGAGCTGTTTTTT.

This chain connects TRBV6-5 to TRBJ1-2; D gene uncertain. Germline CDR1 is MNHEY and CDR2 is SVGAGI. This CDR3 region has 11 residues. V was clipped by 4 bases and J by 5 bases, with 5 bases between them. The CDR3 loop is CASSSFYGYTF. The CDR3 DNA is TGTGCCAGCAGTTCTTTTTATGGCTACACCTTC.

CDR3 sequence reads: CASSLTGTGIYNEQFF. DNA for the CDR3: TGCGCCAGCAGCTTAACCGGGACAGGGATCTACAATGAGCAGTTCTTC. This chain uses TRBV5-1 with TRBJ2-1; 9 nucleotides match TRBD1. J gave up 3 bases and V 2 bases, and 6 bases lay outside the gene matches. The CDR3 is 16 residues long. Germline CDR1 SGHRS, CDR2 YFSETQ.

This clone was picked up one time. V is TRBV7-9 and J is TRBJ1-6; D remains unclear. This CDR3 has 15 residues. Germline CDR1 and CDR2: SEHNR and FQNEAQ (reference sequence). Trimming pared 2 bases from V and 8 bases from J, leaving 13 bases between. The CDR3 sequence is CASSLSSRGDSPLHF. For the CDR3, the DNA is TGTGCCAGCAGCTTATCGTCCCGCGGGGATTCACCCCTCCACTTT. Full variable domain (rest looked up from reference TRBV7-9 and TRBJ1-6): DTGVSQNPRHKITKRGQNVTFRCDPISEHNRLYWYRQTLGQGPEFLTYFQNEAQLEKSRLLSDRFSAERPKGSFSTLEIQRTEQGDSAMYLCASSLSSRGDSPLHFGNGTRLTVT.

The chain joins TRBV7-9 to TRBJ2-5; D remains ambiguous. V lost 2 bases, J lost 10 bases, and 5 bases lay in between. This CDR3 is 10 amino acids long. Germline V gene sequence: CDR1 SEHNR, CDR2 FQNEAQ (reference sequence). DNA for the CDR3: TGTGCCAGCAGCTTACAGGACCAGTACTTC. Amino acid sequence: CASSLQDQYF.

About this clone itself: Relative to the germline gene, one junction end is altered; a read error may explain this. Additional DNA sequences in this sample encode the identical CDR3. The V and J genes are TRBV6-5 and TRBJ1-6; D might be TRBD1 (5 bases). The CDR3 spans 15 residues. Germline CDR1 and CDR2: MNHEY and SVGAGI. Here the CDR3 DNA reads TGTGCCAGCAGTTACTCGGGGCAGGCAAATTCCCCCCTCCACTTT. Protein: CASSYSGQANSPLHF.

Only one count was recorded for this clone. The chain combines TRBV28 with TRBJ2-5, with a possible D match to TRBD2 (5 bases). This CDR3 has 11 amino acids. Germline assignment: CDR1 MDHEN and CDR2 SYDVKM. V lost 4 bases and J lost 10, with 10 bases in between. This chain's CDR3 is CASSYGSGQYF. The CDR3 bases are TGTGCCAGCAGTTATGGAAGCGGCCAGTACTTC.

This clone was seen just once. This chain uses TRBV28 with TRBJ2-7; 7 nucleotides align to TRBD2. CDR1 MDHEN and CDR2 SYDVKM come from the germline V gene. Trimming took 3 bases from V and 2 from J; bases not matched to a gene: 13. This CDR3 comprises 17 residues. CDR3 nucleotide sequence: TGTGCCAGCAGTTTGATTCTAGCGGTTCCCCCCCCCTACGAGCAGTACTTC. This translates into CASSLILAVPPPYEQYF.